This paragraph reports one TCR beta chain. No antigen is known for it. The PCR was carried out with 60 Vbeta primers and 13 Jbeta primers. Libraries were prepared by immunoSEQ multiplex PCR; TCRdb keeps only in-frame clonotypes and omits some of them. Of about 150,000 clones listed, around 80% are singletons. This sample was included in a study of cytomegalovirus exposure and HLA in healthy donors. The germline gives CDR1 MNHEY, CDR2 SVGAGI. V was clipped by 7 bases and J by 4 bases, with 10 bases between them. This CDR3 contains 12 residues. Findings of the study overall: About 87% or about 30% of the time was how often most TCR beta V segments were productive, according to an earlier analysis. There was a cluster of highly shared sequence variants that was likely a sequencing artifact.

This receptor was identified in a man aged 30-40 years in good health and CMV-seropositive. The sample taken for sequencing was PBMCs. This rearrangement joins TRBV6-5 to TRBJ1-2; D perhaps matches TRBD1 (6 bases). The DNA for the CDR3 is TGTGCCAGCAATAAACAGGGCTATGGCTACACCTTC. Residues: CASNKQGYGYTF.